This section outlines one TCR beta chain sequence together with its context. This sample was included in a study of blood T cell repertoires in COVID-19. In the study overall: The samples span acute and convalescent COVID-19 from the United States, Italy and Spain. PBMCs, B-cell-depleted T cells, or T cells provided the cDNA or gDNA that made up the material.

Profiled with immunoSEQ multiplex PCR; TCRdb holds only in-frame clones, not every one. The sample shows 150,000 or so clones, 81% of them seen only once. The CDR3 runs 16 residues. The V segment lost 5 bases and the J segment 5 bases; nucleotides outside the gene matches: 14. Per the germline V gene, CDR1 is SQVTM and CDR2 is ANQGSEA. The chain employs TRBV29-1 and TRBJ2-7; 11 nucleotides agree with TRBD2. Specimen: PBMCs or T cells enriched from blood (not recorded which). This TCR was sampled from a woman aged 40 to 55 with acute COVID-19. CDR3 coding DNA: TGCAGCGTTCGATATCCCACTAGCGGGAGTAGCCACGAGCAGTACTTC. This codes for CSVRYPTSGSSHEQYF.